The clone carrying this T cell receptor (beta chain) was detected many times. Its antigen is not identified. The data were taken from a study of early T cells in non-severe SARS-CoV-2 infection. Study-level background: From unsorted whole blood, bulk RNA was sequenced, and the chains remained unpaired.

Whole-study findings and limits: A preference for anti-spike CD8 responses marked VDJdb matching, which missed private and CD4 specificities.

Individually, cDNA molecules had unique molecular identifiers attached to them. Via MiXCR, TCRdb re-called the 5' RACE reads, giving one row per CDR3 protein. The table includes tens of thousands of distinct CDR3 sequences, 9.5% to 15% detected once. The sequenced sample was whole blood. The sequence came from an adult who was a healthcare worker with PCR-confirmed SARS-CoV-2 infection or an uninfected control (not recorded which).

The CDR3: CASKPRASPNYGYTF. As DNA, the CDR3 is TGTGCCAGCAAACCCAGGGCTTCTCCTAACTATGGCTACACCTTC. The chain joins TRBV6-6 to TRBJ1-2, with a tentative D call TRBD1 (5 bases). The CDR3 is 15 amino acids. The V and J ends lost 7 bases and 0 bases respectively, with 15 bases between them. From germline, CDR1 is MNHNY and CDR2 SVGAGI (reference sequence).